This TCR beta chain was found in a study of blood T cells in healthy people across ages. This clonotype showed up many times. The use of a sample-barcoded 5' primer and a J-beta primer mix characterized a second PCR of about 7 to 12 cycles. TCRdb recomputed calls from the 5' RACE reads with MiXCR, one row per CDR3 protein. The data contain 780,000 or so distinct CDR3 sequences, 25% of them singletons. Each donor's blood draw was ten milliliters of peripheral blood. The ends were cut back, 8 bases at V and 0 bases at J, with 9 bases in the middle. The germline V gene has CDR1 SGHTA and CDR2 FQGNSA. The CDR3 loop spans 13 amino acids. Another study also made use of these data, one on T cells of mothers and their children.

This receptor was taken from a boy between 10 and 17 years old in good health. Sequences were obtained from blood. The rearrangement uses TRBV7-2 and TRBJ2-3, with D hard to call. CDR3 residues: CASSSTSTDTQYF. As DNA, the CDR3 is TGTGCCAGCTCCTCGACAAGCACAGATACGCAGTATTTT.